This T cell receptor beta chain derives from a study of blood T cell repertoires in COVID-19. Method: immunoSEQ multiplex PCR; TCRdb's copy keeps in-frame clones and lacks some. The data contain 100,000 or so clones, approximately 92% of them singletons. Germline CDR1 LNHDA, CDR2 SQIVND (reference sequence). This CDR3 spans 14 amino acids. With V trimmed by 5 bases and J by 5 bases, 5 bases remained unmatched. Input material: peripheral blood. The genes are TRBV19 and TRBJ2-1; 8 bases match TRBD2. This TCR was sampled from a man between 18 and 35 years old with acute or convalescent COVID-19. In DNA form, the CDR3 reads TGTGCCAGTAGTGTGGGACTAGGGGACAATGAGCAGTTCTTC. Protein product: CASSVGLGDNEQFF. The whole variable domain, remainder taken from reference TRBV19 and TRBJ2-1, is DGGITQSPKYLFRKEGQNVTLSCEQNLNHDAMYWYRQDPGQGLRLIYYSQIVNDFQKGDIAEGYSVSREKKESFPLTVTSAQKNPTAFYLCASSVGLGDNEQFFGPGTRLTVL.